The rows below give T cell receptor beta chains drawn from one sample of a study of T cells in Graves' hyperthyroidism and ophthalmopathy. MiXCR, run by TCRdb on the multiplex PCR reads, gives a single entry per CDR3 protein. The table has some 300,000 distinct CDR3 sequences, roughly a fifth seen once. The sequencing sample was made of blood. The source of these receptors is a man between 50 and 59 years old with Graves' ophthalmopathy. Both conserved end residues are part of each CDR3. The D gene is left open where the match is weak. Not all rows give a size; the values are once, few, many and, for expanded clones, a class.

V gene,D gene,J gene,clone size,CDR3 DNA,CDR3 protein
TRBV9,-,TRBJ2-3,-,TGTGCCAGCAGCGCGAGAGCTGGGGATACGCAGTATTTT,CASSARAGDTQYF
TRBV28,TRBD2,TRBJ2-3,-,TGTGCCAGCAGTCCCCCTCTAGCGGGAGAGGGGACAGATACGCAGTATTTT,CASSPPLAGEGTDTQYF
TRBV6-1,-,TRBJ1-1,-,TGTGCCAGCTGCTCAACCCCGGGGACTGAAGCTTTCTTT,CASCSTPGTEAFF
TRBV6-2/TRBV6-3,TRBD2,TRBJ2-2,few,TGTGCCAGCAGTTACGAGGCGGGAGGGCCTCGGACCGGGGAGCTGTTTTTT,CASSYEAGGPRTGELFF
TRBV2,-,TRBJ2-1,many,TGTGCCAGCAGTGAACTGTCTAGGAGTATTTATGAGCAGTTCTTC,CASSELSRSIYEQFF
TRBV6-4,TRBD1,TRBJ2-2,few,TGTGCCAGCAGTGCCGGGACAGGGCACACCGGGGAGCTGTTTTTT,CASSAGTGHTGELFF
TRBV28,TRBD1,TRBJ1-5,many,TGTGCCAGCTTTAGGACAGGGGGCGCGGGGGGCAATCAGCCCCAGCATTTT,CASFRTGGAGGNQPQHF
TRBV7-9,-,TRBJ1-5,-,TGTGCCAGCAGCCTAGGTTCCGGGACACTAAGCAATCAGCCCCAGCATTTT,CASSLGSGTLSNQPQHF
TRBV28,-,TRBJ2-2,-,TGTGCCAGCAGTCACCGGGTCTTCGGGGCGGGGGAGCTGTTTTTT,CASSHRVFGAGELFF
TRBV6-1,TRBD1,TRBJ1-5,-,TGTGCCAGCAGGGATACAGGGGGCCGTCAGCCCCAGCATTTT,CASRDTGGRQPQHF
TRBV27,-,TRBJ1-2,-,TGTGCCAGCAGTTCACTCGCCGCCGGAGGCTACACCTTC,CASSSLAAGGYTF